The T cell receptor (beta chain) described here comes from a study of shared clonotypes between healthy human individuals. Germline values: CDR1 SGHRS, CDR2 YFSETQ. The CDR3 sequence is 14 residues long. Trimming removed 4 bases at V and 3 bases at J, with 14 bases between. Libraries were prepared by immunoSEQ multiplex PCR; TCRdb keeps only in-frame clonotypes and omits some of them. Among 550,000 to 700,000 clones listed, around 73% were seen once. The chain joins TRBV5-1 to TRBJ2-7; possibly TRBD1 for D (5 bases). The clonotype originates from a woman between 25 and 40 years old in good health. Sequenced: memory CD4+ T cells sorted from blood. Subset meaning: CD45RA-negative fraction. The DNA of the CDR3 is TGCGCCAGCAGCGGTGGTGCAGGGAACTACGAGCAGTACTTC. Residues: CASSGGAGNYEQYF.